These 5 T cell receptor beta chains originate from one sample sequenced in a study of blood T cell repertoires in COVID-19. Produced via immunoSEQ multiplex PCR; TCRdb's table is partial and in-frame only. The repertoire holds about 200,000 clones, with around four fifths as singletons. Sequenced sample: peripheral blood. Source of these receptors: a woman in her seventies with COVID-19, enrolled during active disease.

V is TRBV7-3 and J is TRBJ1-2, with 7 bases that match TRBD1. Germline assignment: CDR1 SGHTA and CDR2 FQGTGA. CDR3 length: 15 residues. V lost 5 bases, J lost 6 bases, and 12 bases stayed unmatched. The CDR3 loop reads CASSKDPTDRNGYTF. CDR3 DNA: TGTGCCAGCAGCAAAGACCCGACGGACAGGAATGGCTACACCTTC.

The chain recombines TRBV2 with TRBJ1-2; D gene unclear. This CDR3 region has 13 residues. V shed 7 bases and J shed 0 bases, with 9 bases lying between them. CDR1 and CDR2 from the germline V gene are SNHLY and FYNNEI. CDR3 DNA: TGTGCCAGCATCCTGGACTCTAACTATGGCTACACCTTC. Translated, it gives CASILDSNYGYTF.

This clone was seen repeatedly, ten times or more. In DNA, the CDR3 is TGTGCCAGCAGTGAGTCTGAGGGAACTGGAAACACCATATATTTT. This gives the protein CASSESEGTGNTIYF. This chain links TRBV6-1 with TRBJ1-3; D uncertain. The CDR3 length is 15 residues. Trimming pared 3 bases from V and 2 bases from J, leaving 11 bases between. In germline, CDR1 is MNHNS, CDR2 SASEGT.

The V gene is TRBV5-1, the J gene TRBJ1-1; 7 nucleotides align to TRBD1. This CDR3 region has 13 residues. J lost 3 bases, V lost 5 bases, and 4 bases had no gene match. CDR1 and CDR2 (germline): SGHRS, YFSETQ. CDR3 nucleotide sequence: TGCGCCAGCAGGCTCACAGGGGACACTGAAGCTTTCTTT. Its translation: CASRLTGDTEAFF.

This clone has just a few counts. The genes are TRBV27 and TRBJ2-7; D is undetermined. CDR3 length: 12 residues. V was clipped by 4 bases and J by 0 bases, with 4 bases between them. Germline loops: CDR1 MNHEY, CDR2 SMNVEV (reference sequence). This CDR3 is CASSSSSYEQYF. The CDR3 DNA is TGTGCCAGCAGTTCTAGCTCCTACGAGCAGTACTTC.